Each of the 24 T cell receptor beta chains below was sequenced from the same sample in a study of OX40 agonist ivuxolimab in advanced cancers. The method behind the library was the immunoSEQ multiplex PCR assay. Imported from immuneACCESS, the table was reduced by TCRdb to in-frame sequences with V and J called. These copies leave out some clones; in studies compared against another copy, an unresolved V gene accounts for under half, and the cause of the remainder is not known. The sample contains more than 20,000 clones, approximately 82% of them found a single time. The top ten clones comprise less than 45% of the sample. Here the sequenced sample was CD4+ or CD8+ T cells sorted from blood, taken in a trial of the OX40 agonist ivuxolimab. All receptors come from an adult with an advanced solid tumor such as melanoma, head and neck, liver or kidney cancer.

The chain carries TRBV7-9 and TRBJ2-1, with 7 bases identical to TRBD1. The CDR3 runs 14 residues. J was trimmed by 5 bases and V by 6 bases; bases with no gene match: 7. Looked up from germline, CDR1 is SEHNR and CDR2 is FQNEAQ (reference sequence). The CDR3 DNA reads TGTGCCAGCAGTTACGGGACAGTCAACAATGAGCAGTTCTTC. Amino acids: CASSYGTVNNEQFF.

This chain links TRBV9 with TRBJ2-1, with 12 bases fitting TRBD2. The trim removed 6 bases at V and 7 bases at J, leaving 2 bases unmatched. The germline V gene has CDR1 SGDLS and CDR2 YYNGEE. This CDR3 is 13 amino acids long. The CDR3 region has the DNA TGTGCCAGCACTAGCGGGGGGGCGAATGAGCAGTTCTTC. This translates into CASTSGGANEQFF.

This clone was counted a few times. The rearrangement links TRBV10-2 to TRBJ1-6; D remains unclear. The CDR3 runs 14 residues. V was clipped by 4 bases and J by 8 bases, with 12 bases between them. CDR1 and CDR2 from the germline V gene are WSHSY and SAAADI. CDR3 amino acids: CASSVGSEDSPLHF. The CDR3 bases are TGCGCCAGCAGTGTCGGCTCTGAAGATTCACCCCTCCACTTT.

The chain combines TRBV25-1 with TRBJ1-2; 9 nucleotides align to TRBD1. CDR1 and CDR2 (germline): MGHDK, SYGVNS. Unmatched junction bases numbered 4, after V lost 2 bases and J lost 6 bases. CDR3 size: 14 residues. CDR3 amino acids: CASSELGTGNGYTF. The CDR3 bases are TGTGCCAGCAGTGAACTGGGGACAGGGAATGGCTACACCTTC.

The rearrangement uses TRBV7-2 and TRBJ2-5, with 7 bases matching TRBD2. Germline values: CDR1 SGHTA, CDR2 FQGNSA. This CDR3 contains 14 residues. V shed 1 base and J 7 bases; nucleotides not matched to a gene: 6. CDR3 in DNA: TGTGCCAGCAGCTTAGTTGCGGGGGAGGGGACCCAGTACTTC. Translation: CASSLVAGEGTQYF.

The chain is built from TRBV5-8 and TRBJ2-5; D is unresolved. Trimming pared 0 bases from V and 3 bases from J, leaving 15 bases between. The CDR3 is 16 amino acids. Germline V CDR1 and CDR2: SGHTS, YDEGEE. In DNA, the CDR3 is TGTGCCAGCAGCTTGGGCGCTGTAAACTGGAAAGAGACCCAGTACTTC. Protein sequence: CASSLGAVNWKETQYF.

This clone was seen just once. The chain combines TRBV7-9 with TRBJ2-3; perhaps TRBD2 as D (5 bases). The CDR3 is made up of 13 amino acids. Germline CDR1 SEHNR, CDR2 FQNEAQ (reference sequence). Trimming shortened V by 1 base and J by 6 bases, and 8 bases separated the two germline ends. The CDR3 DNA reads as TGTGCCAGCAGCTTAGGATCGGGGGATACGCAGTATTTT. The encoded protein is CASSLGSGDTQYF.

V usage is TRBV27 and J usage is TRBJ1-1; TRBD1 matches 8 bases. This CDR3 is built from 17 residues. Germline CDR1 and CDR2: MNHEY and SMNVEV (reference sequence). Trimming removed 7 bases from V and 2 bases from J; junction bases left unmatched: 15. CDR3 DNA: TGTGCCAGCATCGCGGACAGGGTGCCGGGTAAAAACACTGAAGCTTTCTTT. Protein sequence: CASIADRVPGKNTEAFF.

The chain couples TRBV10-1 to TRBJ1-2; 10 nucleotides line up with TRBD1. The CDR3 is 15 residues long. Germline CDR1 WNHNN, CDR2 SYGVQD (reference sequence). Trimming at V came to 4 bases and at J to 2 bases, leaving 4 bases not matched to a gene. The CDR3 here is CASSAGTGDNYGYTF. The CDR3 nucleotides read TGCGCCAGCAGTGCCGGGACAGGGGACAACTATGGCTACACCTTC.

This rearrangement joins TRBV9 to TRBJ1-1; TRBD1 might be the D (6 bases). Trimming left V 3 bases short and J 4 bases short, with 19 bases between. The CDR3 is 16 amino acids. Germline values: CDR1 SGDLS, CDR2 YYNGEE. The chain's CDR3 is CASSAFSFRGATEAFF. The CDR3 region has the DNA TGTGCCAGCAGCGCATTCTCGTTCAGGGGAGCCACTGAAGCTTTCTTT.

The chain uses TRBV5-1 and TRBJ2-1, with a tentative D call TRBD1 (8 bases). V was trimmed by 2 bases and J by 9 bases, leaving 15 bases between them. The CDR3 has 14 residues. The V gene's germline CDR1 is SGHRS and CDR2 YFSETQ. CDR3 nucleotide sequence: TGCGCCAGCAGCTTTACAGGGGGGGGCGGTGAGCAGTTCTTC. This sequence encodes CASSFTGGGGEQFF.

This rearrangement joins TRBV30 to TRBJ2-1; the D is unclear. CDR1 is GTSNPN, CDR2 SVGIG, per germline (reference sequence). Trimming shortened V by 2 bases and J by 5 bases, and 1 base separated the two germline ends. CDR3 length: 10 amino acids. Here the CDR3 DNA reads TGTGCCTGGAGTAACAATGAGCAGTTCTTC. Translating it yields CAWSNNEQFF.

The chain recombines TRBV13 with TRBJ2-3; 7 positions match TRBD1. There are 13 residues in the CDR3. Germline lookup yields CDR1 PRHDT and CDR2 FYEKMQ (reference sequence). V shed 6 bases, J shed 4 bases, and the junction held 4 bases outside the gene matches. CDR3 bases: TGTGCCAGCAGACTCCAGGGGGCAGATACGCAGTATTTT. This codes for CASRLQGADTQYF.

The chain joins TRBV6-1 to TRBJ1-5, with 8 bases that match TRBD1. The germline CDR1 and CDR2 sequences are MNHNS and SASEGT. The ends lost 10 bases at V and 6 bases at J; junction bases unmatched: 8. This CDR3 is 13 amino acids long. CDR3 DNA: TGTGCCACCACTCAGACAGGGGTTCAGCCCCAGCATTTT. It translates to CATTQTGVQPQHF.

The chain links TRBV27 to TRBJ2-3; D is perhaps TRBD1 or TRBD2 (5 bases each). V was clipped by 0 bases and J by 3 bases, with 10 bases between them. Germline V gene lookup returns CDR1 MNHEY and CDR2 SMNVEV (reference sequence). CDR3 size: 15 residues. DNA of the CDR3: TGTGCCAGCAGTTTATCGGGACCCGATACAGATACGCAGTATTTT. Its translation is CASSLSGPDTDTQYF.

This clone was counted once. The gene calls are TRBV6-5 and TRBJ1-4, with no clear D. Trimming took off 3 bases at V and 0 bases at J, with 5 bases between the two ends. The CDR3 is made up of 14 amino acids. Germline CDR1 is MNHEY and CDR2 is SVGAGI. The CDR3 reads CASSYGSTNEKLFF. In DNA, the CDR3 is TGTGCCAGCAGTTATGGGTCAACTAATGAAAAACTGTTTTTT.

The CDR3 is CASSLAPASRSYNEQFF. The CDR3 bases are TGCGCCAGCAGCTTGGCCCCGGCCAGCCGATCCTACAATGAGCAGTTCTTC. V gene TRBV5-1 combines with J gene TRBJ2-1; D is ambiguous. The V gene lost 0 bases and the J gene lost 1 base, with 14 bases spanning the gap. The CDR3 loop spans 17 amino acids. CDR1 SGHRS and CDR2 YFSETQ come from the germline V gene.

V and J are TRBV28 and TRBJ1-1; no firm D call. The CDR3 runs 16 residues. The V end lost 1 base, the J end lost 0 bases, and 12 bases lay between the germline ends. The V gene's germline CDR1 is MDHEN and CDR2 SYDVKM. Written as DNA, the CDR3 is TGTGCCAGCAGTTTATCTATATCGGGGTTGAACACTGAAGCTTTCTTT. Translating gives CASSLSISGLNTEAFF.

The chain joins TRBV6-5 to TRBJ2-2; 8 nucleotides match TRBD2. Germline CDR1 MNHEY, CDR2 SVGAGI. The junction had 11 bases not matched to a gene; V was cut back by 7 bases and J by 7 bases. The CDR3 extends over 15 amino acids. CDR3: CASTEWRGAGGELFF. As DNA, the CDR3 is TGTGCCAGCACCGAATGGCGGGGGGCTGGCGGGGAGCTGTTTTTT.

This chain joins TRBV6-1 and TRBJ2-1, with D tentatively TRBD2 (5 bases). The germline V gene has CDR1 MNHNS and CDR2 SASEGT. CDR3 length: 15 residues. The V end was cut by 1 base, the J end by 4 bases, with 11 bases between. The CDR3 DNA sequence: TGTGCCAGCAGTGAAGAAGAGGGTCCATACAATGAGCAGTTCTTC. Its protein product is CASSEEEGPYNEQFF.

The V and J genes are TRBV19 and TRBJ1-5, with D unclear. Germline assignment: CDR1 LNHDA and CDR2 SQIVND (reference sequence). V was cut by 9 bases and J by 2 bases, with 32 bases left in between. CDR3 length equals 20 residues. CDR3 DNA sequence: TGTGCCAGCAAAACCCCCGACGCAAGAGCCGGCTTTATGGGCAATCAGCCCCAGCATTTT. This encodes CASKTPDARAGFMGNQPQHF.

The V and J genes are TRBV18 and TRBJ2-7; D possibly corresponds to TRBD2 (5 bases). Looked up from germline, CDR1 is KGHSH and CDR2 is LQKENI. This CDR3 is built from 16 residues. Deletions cut 3 bases from V and 4 bases from J, with 19 bases between. The CDR3 nucleotides read TGTGCCAGCTCACCTACTTTAGGAGGAAGGCGGTACGAGCAGTACTTC. Its protein product is CASSPTLGGRRYEQYF.

The chain recombines TRBV7-9 with TRBJ2-7; 10 nucleotides align to TRBD2. V gave up 5 bases and J gave up 4 bases; unmatched junction bases: 11. CDR1 is SEHNR and CDR2 is FQNEAQ in the germline V gene (reference sequence). There are 16 residues in the CDR3. The CDR3 spells CASSPPLAGGQYEQYF. CDR3 DNA sequence: TGTGCCAGCAGCCCCCCCTTAGCGGGGGGCCAATACGAGCAGTACTTC.

J is TRBJ2-1 and V is TRBV4-1; no reliable D call. CDR1 is MGHRA, CDR2 YSYEKL, per germline. The CDR3 is made up of 15 amino acids. V was trimmed by 0 bases and J by 3 bases, leaving 9 bases between them. In nucleotides, the CDR3 is TGCGCCAGCAGCCAAGATCAGAGTAGCTACAATGAGCAGTTCTTC. Translating it yields CASSQDQSSYNEQFF.